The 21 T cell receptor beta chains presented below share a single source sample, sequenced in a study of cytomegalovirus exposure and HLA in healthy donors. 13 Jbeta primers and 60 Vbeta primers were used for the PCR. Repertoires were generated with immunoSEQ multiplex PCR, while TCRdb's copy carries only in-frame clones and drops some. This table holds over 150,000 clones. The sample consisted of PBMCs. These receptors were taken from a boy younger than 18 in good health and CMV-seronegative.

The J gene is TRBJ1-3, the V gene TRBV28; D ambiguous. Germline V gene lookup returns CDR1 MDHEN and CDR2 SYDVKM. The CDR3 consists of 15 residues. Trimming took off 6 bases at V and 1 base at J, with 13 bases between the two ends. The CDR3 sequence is CASSTSSISGNTIYF. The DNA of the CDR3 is TGTGCCAGCAGCACTAGTTCTATATCTGGAAACACCATATATTTT.

The CDR3 loop is CASSPGGGAADEQYF. The CDR3 DNA reads as TGTGCCAGCAGCCCCGGCGGGGGGGCGGCTGACGAGCAGTACTTC. V gene TRBV4-2 combines with J gene TRBJ2-7, with 9 bases aligning to TRBD2. The CDR3 consists of 15 residues. The trim removed 4 bases at V and 5 bases at J, leaving 9 bases unmatched. Per germline, CDR1 LGHNA and CDR2 YNFKEQ.

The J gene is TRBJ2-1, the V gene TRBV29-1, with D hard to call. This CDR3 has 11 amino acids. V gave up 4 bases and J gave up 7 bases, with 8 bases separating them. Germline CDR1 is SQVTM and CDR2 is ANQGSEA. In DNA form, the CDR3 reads TGCAGCGTTGCCAGGCAGAATGAGCAGTTCTTC. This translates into CSVARQNEQFF.

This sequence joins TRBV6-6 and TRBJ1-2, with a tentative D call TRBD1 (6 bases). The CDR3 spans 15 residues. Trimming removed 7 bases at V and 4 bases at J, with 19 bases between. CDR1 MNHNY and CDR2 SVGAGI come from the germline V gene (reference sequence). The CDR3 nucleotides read TGTGCCAGCAAGCTGGACAGCAGTCCTTTCTATGGCTACACCTTC. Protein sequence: CASKLDSSPFYGYTF.

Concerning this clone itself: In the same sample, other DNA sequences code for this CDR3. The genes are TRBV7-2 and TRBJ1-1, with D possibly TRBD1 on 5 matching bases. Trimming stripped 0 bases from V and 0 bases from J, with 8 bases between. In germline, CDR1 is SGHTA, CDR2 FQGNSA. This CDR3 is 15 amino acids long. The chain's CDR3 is CASSLAPGLNTEAFF. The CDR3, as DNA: TGTGCCAGCAGCTTAGCCCCAGGGTTGAACACTGAAGCTTTCTTT.

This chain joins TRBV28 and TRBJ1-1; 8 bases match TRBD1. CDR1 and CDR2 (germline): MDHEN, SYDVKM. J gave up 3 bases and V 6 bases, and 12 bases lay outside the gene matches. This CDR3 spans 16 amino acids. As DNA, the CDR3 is TGTGCCAGCAGACAAGACACCTACAGGGGGGACACTGAAGCTTTCTTT. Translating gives CASRQDTYRGDTEAFF.

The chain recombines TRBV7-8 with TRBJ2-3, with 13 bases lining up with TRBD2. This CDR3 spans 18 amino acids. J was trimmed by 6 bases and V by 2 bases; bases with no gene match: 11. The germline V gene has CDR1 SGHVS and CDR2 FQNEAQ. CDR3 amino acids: CASSLPTATSGGLDTQYF. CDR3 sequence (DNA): TGTGCCAGCAGCTTACCCACCGCGACTAGCGGGGGGTTGGATACGCAGTATTTT.

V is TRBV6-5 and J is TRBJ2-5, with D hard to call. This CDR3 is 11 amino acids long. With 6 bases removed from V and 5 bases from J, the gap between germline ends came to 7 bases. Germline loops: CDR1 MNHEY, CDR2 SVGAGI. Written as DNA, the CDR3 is TGTGCCAGCAGACAATTTGAGACCCAGTACTTC. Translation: CASRQFETQYF.

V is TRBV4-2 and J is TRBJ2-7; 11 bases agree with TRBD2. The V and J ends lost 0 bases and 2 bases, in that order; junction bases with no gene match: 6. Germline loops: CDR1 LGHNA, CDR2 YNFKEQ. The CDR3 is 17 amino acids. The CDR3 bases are TGTGCCAGCAGCCAAGATCGCACTAGCGGGGGAACCTACGAGCAGTACTTC. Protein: CASSQDRTSGGTYEQYF.

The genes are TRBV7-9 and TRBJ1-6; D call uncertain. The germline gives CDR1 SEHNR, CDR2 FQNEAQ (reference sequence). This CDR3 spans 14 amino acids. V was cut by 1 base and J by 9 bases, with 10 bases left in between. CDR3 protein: CASSLGTSGSPLHF. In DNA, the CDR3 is TGTGCCAGCAGCTTAGGGACCAGCGGTTCACCCCTCCACTTT.

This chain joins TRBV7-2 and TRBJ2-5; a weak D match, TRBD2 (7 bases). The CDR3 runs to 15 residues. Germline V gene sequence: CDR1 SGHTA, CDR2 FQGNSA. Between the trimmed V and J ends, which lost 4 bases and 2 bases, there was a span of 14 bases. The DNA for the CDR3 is TGTGCCAGCAGCTACCAAGCGGGGACACAAGAGACCCAGTACTTC. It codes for CASSYQAGTQETQYF.

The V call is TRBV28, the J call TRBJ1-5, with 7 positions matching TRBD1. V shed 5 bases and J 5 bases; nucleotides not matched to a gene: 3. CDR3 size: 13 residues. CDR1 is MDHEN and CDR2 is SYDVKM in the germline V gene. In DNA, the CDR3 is TGTGCCAGCAGTCGACAGGGTCATCAGCCCCAGCATTTT. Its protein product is CASSRQGHQPQHF.

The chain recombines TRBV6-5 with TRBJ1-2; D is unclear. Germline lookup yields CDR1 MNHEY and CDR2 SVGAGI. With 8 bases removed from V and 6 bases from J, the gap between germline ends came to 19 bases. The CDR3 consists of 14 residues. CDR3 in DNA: TGTGCCAGCCCCCCCGCCGGCAGGCCGGATGGCTACACCTTC. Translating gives CASPPAGRPDGYTF.

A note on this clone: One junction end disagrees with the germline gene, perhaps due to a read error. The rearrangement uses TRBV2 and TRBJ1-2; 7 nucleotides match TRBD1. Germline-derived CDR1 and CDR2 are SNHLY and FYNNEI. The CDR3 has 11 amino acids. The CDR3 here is CASYGTDRRGF. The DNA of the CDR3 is TGTGCCAGCTACGGGACAGATCGCAGGGGGTTC.

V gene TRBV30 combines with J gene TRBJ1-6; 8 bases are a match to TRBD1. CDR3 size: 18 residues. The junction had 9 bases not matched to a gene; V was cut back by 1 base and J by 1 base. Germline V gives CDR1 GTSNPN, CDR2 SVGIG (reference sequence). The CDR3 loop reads CAWSGGTGGRSYNSPLHF. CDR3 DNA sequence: TGTGCCTGGAGTGGCGGGACAGGTGGGAGGTCCTATAATTCACCCCTCCACTTT.

CDR3 sequence: CASSFADAPLYEQYF. CDR3 sequence (DNA): TGTGCCAGCAGTTTCGCTGATGCGCCGCTCTACGAGCAGTACTTC. This chain uses TRBV27 with TRBJ2-7, with no clear D. V was shortened by 3 bases and J by 3 bases, with 15 bases between the two germline ends. From germline, CDR1 is MNHEY and CDR2 SMNVEV (reference sequence). The CDR3 sequence is 15 residues long.

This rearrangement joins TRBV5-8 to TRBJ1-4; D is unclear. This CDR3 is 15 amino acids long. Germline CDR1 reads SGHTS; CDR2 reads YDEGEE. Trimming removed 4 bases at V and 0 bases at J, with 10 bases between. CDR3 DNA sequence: TGTGCCAGCAGCGATGACGGAGCAACTAATGAAAAACTGTTTTTT. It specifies CASSDDGATNEKLFF.

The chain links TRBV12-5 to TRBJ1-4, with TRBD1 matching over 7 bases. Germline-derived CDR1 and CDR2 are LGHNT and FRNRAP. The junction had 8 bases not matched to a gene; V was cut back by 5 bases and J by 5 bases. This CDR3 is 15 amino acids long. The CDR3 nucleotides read TGTGCTAGTGGTCTCTCCGGGACAGACAATGAAAAACTGTTTTTT. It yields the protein CASGLSGTDNEKLFF.

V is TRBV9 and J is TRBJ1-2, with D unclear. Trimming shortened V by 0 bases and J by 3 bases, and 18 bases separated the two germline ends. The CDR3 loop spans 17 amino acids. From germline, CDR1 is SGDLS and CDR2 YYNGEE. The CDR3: CASSVGTTARRDYGYTF. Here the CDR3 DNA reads TGTGCCAGCAGCGTAGGTACCACGGCGCGTCGGGACTATGGCTACACCTTC.

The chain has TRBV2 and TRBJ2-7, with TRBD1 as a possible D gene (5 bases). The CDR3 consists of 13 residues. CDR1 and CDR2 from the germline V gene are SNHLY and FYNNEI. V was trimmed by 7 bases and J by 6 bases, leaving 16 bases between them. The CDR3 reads CASIGALTAEQYF. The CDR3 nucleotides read TGTGCCAGCATAGGGGCGCTTACTGCCGAGCAGTACTTC.

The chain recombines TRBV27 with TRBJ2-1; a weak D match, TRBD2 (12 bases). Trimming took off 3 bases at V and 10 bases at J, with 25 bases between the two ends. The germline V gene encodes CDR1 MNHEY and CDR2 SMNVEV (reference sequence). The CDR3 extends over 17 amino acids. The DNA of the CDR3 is TGTGCCAGCAGTTTGATGAGACTAGCGGGGGACAGGGGGGAGCAGTTCTTC. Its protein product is CASSLMRLAGDRGEQFF.